This note documents a single T cell receptor beta chain sequence. The data originate from a study of blood T cell repertoires in COVID-19. Turning to the study itself: T cells, B-cell-depleted T cells, or PBMCs supplied cDNA or gDNA.

The V gene's germline CDR1 is SGHNT and CDR2 YENEEA. V trimming: 5 bases; J trimming: 9 bases; junction bases outside the gene matches: 11. The CDR3 contains 15 residues. Original processing notes: For nucleated cells, counts were estimated from reference gene primer amplification. The assay was immunoSEQ multiplex PCR, and TCRdb's table has in-frame clones only and misses some. The V and J calls and the clone size are those of that table, but D and trimming were determined from the DNA. The sample comprises under 150,000 clones, more than 75% of which are singletons, and around 8.5% rests with the top ten.

The receptor's source is a woman aged 40 to 55 with acute or convalescent COVID-19. V usage is TRBV11-3 and J usage is TRBJ2-7, with 12 bases that match TRBD2. The sample was peripheral blood. For the CDR3, the DNA is TGTGCCAGCAGCCCGACTAGCGGGGGAGTAGACGGGCAGTACTTC. Translating it yields CASSPTSGGVDGQYF.